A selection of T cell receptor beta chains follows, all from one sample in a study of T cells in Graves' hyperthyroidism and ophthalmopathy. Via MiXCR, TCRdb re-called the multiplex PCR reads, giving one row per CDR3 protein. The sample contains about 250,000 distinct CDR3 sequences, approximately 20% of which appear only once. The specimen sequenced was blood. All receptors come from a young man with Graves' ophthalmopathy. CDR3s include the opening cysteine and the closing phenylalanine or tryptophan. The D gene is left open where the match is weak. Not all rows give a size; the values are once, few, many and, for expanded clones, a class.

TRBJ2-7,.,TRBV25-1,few,CASSEEFMDRELRYEQYF,TGTGCCAGCAGTGAAGAGTTTATGGATAGGGAGTTAAGGTACGAGCAGTACTTC
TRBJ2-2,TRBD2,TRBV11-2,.,CASSPHSGRAAGELFF,TGTGCCAGTAGTCCGCATAGCGGGAGGGCCGCCGGGGAGCTGTTTTTT
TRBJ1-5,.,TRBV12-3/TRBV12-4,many,CASRAGLNRANQPQHF,TGTGCCAGCAGAGCGGGCCTTAACCGGGCAAATCAGCCCCAGCATTTT
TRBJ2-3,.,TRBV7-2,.,CASSLSYRRSADTQYF,TGTGCCAGCAGCTTGTCTTACCGTAGAAGCGCAGATACGCAGTATTTT
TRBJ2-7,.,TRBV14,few,CASSMKTGAPYEQYF,TGTGCCAGTTCGATGAAAACAGGAGCCCCCTACGAGCAGTACTTC
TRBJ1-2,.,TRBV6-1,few,CASIPMGTDSFDGYTF,TGTGCCAGCATCCCTATGGGGACCGATTCTTTCGATGGCTACACCTTC
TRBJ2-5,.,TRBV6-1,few,CASSSPETQYF,TGTGCCAGCAGTTCTCCGGAGACCCAGTACTTC
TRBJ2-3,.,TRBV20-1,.,CSARVYTDTQYF,TGCAGTGCTAGAGTATACACAGATACGCAGTATTTT
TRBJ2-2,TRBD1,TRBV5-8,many,CAIRRGTGGTGELFF,TGTGCCATCCGAAGAGGGACAGGGGGCACCGGGGAGCTGTTTTTT
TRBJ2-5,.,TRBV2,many,CASSERDIGGETQYF,TGTGCCAGCAGTGAACGGGACATCGGGGGGGAGACCCAGTACTTC
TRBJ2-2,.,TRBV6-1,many,CASESDTGELFF,TGTGCCAGCGAAAGCGACACCGGGGAGCTGTTTTTT
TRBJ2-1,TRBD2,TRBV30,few,CAWSVPLAGHEQFF,TGTGCCTGGAGTGTACCATTAGCGGGCCATGAGCAGTTCTTC